Sequencing of this TCR beta chain was carried out in a study of blood T cells in healthy people across ages. The use of a sample-barcoded 5' primer and a J-beta primer mix characterized a second PCR of about 7 to 12 cycles. One entry per CDR3 protein results from TCRdb running MiXCR on the 5' RACE reads. The sample lists 780,000 or so distinct CDR3 sequences; roughly three fifths were seen once. This clonotype appeared a few times. The antigen is unknown. General observations from the study: Not knowing donor CMV status may have confounded expanded clonotype changes.

Unmatched junction bases numbered 13, after V lost 6 bases and J lost 6 bases. The CDR3 consists of 15 residues. Germline CDR1 reads DFQATT; CDR2 reads SNEGSKA (reference sequence). This TCR derives from a man aged 35 to 55 in good health. The source material was blood. J is TRBJ2-1 and V is TRBV20-1; 8 nucleotides align to TRBD2. Here the CDR3 reads CSATAGLGIGNEQFF. In DNA form, the CDR3 reads TGCAGTGCGACCGCGGGACTAGGTATTGGCAATGAGCAGTTCTTC.